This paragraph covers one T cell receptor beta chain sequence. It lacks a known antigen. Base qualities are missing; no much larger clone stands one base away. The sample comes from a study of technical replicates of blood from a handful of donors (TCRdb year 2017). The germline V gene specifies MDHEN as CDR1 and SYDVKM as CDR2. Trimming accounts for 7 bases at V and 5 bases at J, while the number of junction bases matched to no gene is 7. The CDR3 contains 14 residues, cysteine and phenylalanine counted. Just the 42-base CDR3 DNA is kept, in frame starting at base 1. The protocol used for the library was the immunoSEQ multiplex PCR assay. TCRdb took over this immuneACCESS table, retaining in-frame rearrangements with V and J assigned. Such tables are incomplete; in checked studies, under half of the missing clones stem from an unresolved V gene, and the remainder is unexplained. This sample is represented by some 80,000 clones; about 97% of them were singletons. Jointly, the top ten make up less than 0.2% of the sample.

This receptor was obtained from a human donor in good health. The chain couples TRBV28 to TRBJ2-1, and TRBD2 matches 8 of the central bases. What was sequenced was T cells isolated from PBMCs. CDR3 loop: CASTGGRFNNEQFF. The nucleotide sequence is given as TGTGCCAGCACGGGCGGGAGGTTCAACAATGAGCAGTTCTTC.